The clone carrying this T cell receptor (beta chain) was seen only once. The sample comes from a study of CD8 T cells in Susac syndrome. Random hexamers served to reverse transcribe about 0.5 to 1 ug RNA. TCRdb recomputed calls from the immunoSEQ multiplex PCR reads with MiXCR, one row per CDR3 protein. The repertoire holds fewer than 85,000 distinct CDR3 sequences, with around 96% as singletons. Germline V gene lookup returns CDR1 SGHDN and CDR2 FVKESK. This CDR3 contains 13 residues. Trimming removed 4 bases from V and 2 bases from J, with 8 bases in between. The sequencing sample was made of CD8+ T cells from PBMCs. The genes are TRBV14 and TRBJ2-5; no clear D gene. This clonotype was sampled from a human donor with multiple sclerosis. In DNA form, the CDR3 reads TGTGCCAGCAGCCCCTATGGGCAAGAGACCCAGTACTTC. It translates to CASSPYGQETQYF.